The rows below give T cell receptor beta chains drawn from one sample of a study of control samples from healthy donors and cancer patients. Repertoires were generated with immunoSEQ multiplex PCR, while TCRdb's copy carries only in-frame clones and drops some. The repertoire includes about 49,000 clones, about 86% of them detected once, and over 2.5% sits in the top ten. The sample was PBMCs. The receptors stem from a woman aged 45-59 years with lung cancer. Both conserved end residues are part of each CDR3. Fields, in order: CDR3 DNA, CDR3 protein, J gene, clone size, V gene, D gene. The D gene is left open where the match is weak. Some rows mark clone size as missing; the rest say once, few, many or name a class of expanded clone.

cdr3_nt: TGCGCCAGCAGCTTGGGCACGAAAGAGACCCAGTACTTC; cdr3_aa: CASSLGTKETQYF; j_call: TRBJ2-5; clone_size: once; v_call: TRBV5-1; d_call: NA
cdr3_nt: TGTGCCAGCAGCTTCGGGACAGGGACTGGAAACACCATATATTTT; cdr3_aa: CASSFGTGTGNTIYF; j_call: TRBJ1-3; clone_size: NA; v_call: TRBV5-6; d_call: TRBD1
cdr3_nt: TGTGCCAGTAGTTTTGACAGGGTTAACTACAATGAGCAGTTCTTC; cdr3_aa: CASSFDRVNYNEQFF; j_call: TRBJ2-1; clone_size: NA; v_call: TRBV19; d_call: TRBD1
cdr3_nt: TGCAGCGTTCCACAGGGGTTTAGCACAGATACGCAGTATTTT; cdr3_aa: CSVPQGFSTDTQYF; j_call: TRBJ2-3; clone_size: NA; v_call: TRBV29-1; d_call: TRBD1
cdr3_nt: TGTGCCAGCAGTTACTCTATCAGGACAGATGATGGCTACACCTTC; cdr3_aa: CASSYSIRTDDGYTF; j_call: TRBJ1-2; clone_size: NA; v_call: TRBV6-5; d_call: NA
cdr3_nt: TGTGCCAGCAGCTTAACACGGGAAAATCAGCCCCAGCATTTT; cdr3_aa: CASSLTRENQPQHF; j_call: TRBJ1-5; clone_size: NA; v_call: TRBV7-2; d_call: NA
cdr3_nt: TGTGCCAGCAGCTTATCGGGGCTGAGCAATCAGCCCCAGCATTTT; cdr3_aa: CASSLSGLSNQPQHF; j_call: TRBJ1-5; clone_size: NA; v_call: TRBV7-2; d_call: NA
cdr3_nt: TGCGCCAGCAGCTTAGGGACAGGGAATTCACCCCTCCACTTT; cdr3_aa: CASSLGTGNSPLHF; j_call: TRBJ1-6; clone_size: NA; v_call: TRBV4-3; d_call: TRBD1
cdr3_nt: TGTGCCAGCTCACCCACTGGGACAGGGGGGACTGAAGCTTTCTTT; cdr3_aa: CASSPTGTGGTEAFF; j_call: TRBJ1-1; clone_size: NA; v_call: TRBV18; d_call: TRBD1
cdr3_nt: TGTGCCACCAGTGATTTGGAGGATTCGAACACCGGGGAGCTGTTTTTT; cdr3_aa: CATSDLEDSNTGELFF; j_call: TRBJ2-2; clone_size: NA; v_call: TRBV24-1; d_call: NA
cdr3_nt: TGCAGCGCCGGACAGGGCAATGAGCAGTTCTTC; cdr3_aa: CSAGQGNEQFF; j_call: TRBJ2-1; clone_size: NA; v_call: TRBV29-1; d_call: TRBD1